This T cell receptor beta chain was recorded in a study of Graves' ophthalmopathy and Graves' hyperthyroidism. The germline CDR1 and CDR2 sequences are MRHNA and SNTAGT. The junction had 6 bases not matched to a gene; V was cut back by 4 bases and J by 5 bases. The CDR3 has 15 residues. Amplification of the TCR beta CDR3 regions used RNA transcripts (as template). HTBI primers served in a first-round RT-PCR, which a second-round multiplex PCR followed. MiXCR, applied by TCRdb to the multiplex PCR reads, yields one record per CDR3 protein. The repertoire includes 450,000 or so distinct CDR3 sequences, around an eighth of them detected once, and 8% to 10% sits in the top ten.

This clonotype originated in a woman aged 30 to 39 with Graves' ophthalmopathy. This chain uses TRBV6-4 with TRBJ1-2; TRBD1 aligns across 11 bases. The specimen was blood. CDR3 amino acids: CASSGTGTGGYGYTF. CDR3 sequence (DNA): TGTGCCAGCAGTGGGACCGGGACAGGGGGTTATGGCTACACCTTC.